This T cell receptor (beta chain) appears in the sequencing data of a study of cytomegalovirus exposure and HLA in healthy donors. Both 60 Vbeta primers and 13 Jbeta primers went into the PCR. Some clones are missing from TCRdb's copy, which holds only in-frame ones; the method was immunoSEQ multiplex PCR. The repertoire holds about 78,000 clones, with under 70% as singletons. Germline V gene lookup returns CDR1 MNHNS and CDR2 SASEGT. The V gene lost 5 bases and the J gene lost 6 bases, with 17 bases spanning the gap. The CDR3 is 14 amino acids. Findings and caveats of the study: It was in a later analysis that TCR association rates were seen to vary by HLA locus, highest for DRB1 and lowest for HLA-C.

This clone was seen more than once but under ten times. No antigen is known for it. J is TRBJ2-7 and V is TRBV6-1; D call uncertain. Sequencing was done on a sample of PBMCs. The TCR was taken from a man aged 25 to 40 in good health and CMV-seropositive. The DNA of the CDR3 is TGTGCCAGCAGTTATCAATACGGGTCCGCCGAGCAGTACTTC. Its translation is CASSYQYGSAEQYF.